This T cell receptor beta chain comes out of a study of the immune and genomic landscape of osteosarcoma. Study summary: The cohort was enriched for poor-risk osteosarcoma. Around 71% presented with localized disease at diagnosis. Points from the study as a whole: A few cases had one hyperexpanded dominant clone and under 100 clonotypes. Productive clonality stayed low overall, though C3 exceeded C1.

Assay: immunoSEQ multiplex PCR; the TCRdb copy retains only in-frame clones and omits some. There are approximately 4,600 clones in the sample; around 71% occur only once, and about 16% lies in the top ten. Of note for this clone: What it binds is unknown.

CDR3 length: 13 amino acids. Looked up from germline, CDR1 is SGHVT and CDR2 is SQSDAQ. V gave up 5 bases and J gave up 7 bases, with 11 bases separating them. Primary, local recurrence and metastasis osteosarcoma tumors were taken after treatment from poor-prognosis patients. This TCR was sampled from a human donor with osteosarcoma. The sample consisted of osteosarcoma tumor tissue from the femur. This chain links TRBV7-4 with TRBJ1-4; D is possibly TRBD1 (6 bases). The CDR3 sequence is CASSATGTEKLFF. The CDR3 DNA reads TGTGCCAGCAGCGCCACAGGGACTGAAAAACTGTTTTTT.